The clone carrying this T cell receptor beta chain appeared a single time. The antigen is undetermined. Naive CD4+ cells were CD45RA-selected; the remaining cells were memory. This record belongs to a study of shared clonotypes between healthy human individuals. For the study at large: CD8 memory received one plate per donor, CD8 naive two, CD4 memory three and CD4 naive three. General study findings and limits: Represented diversity (both genetic and exposure-history) was limited by the small number of donors.

V lost 8 bases to trimming and J lost 7 bases; unmatched junction nucleotides: 6. This CDR3 spans 15 amino acids. The germline V gene encodes CDR1 MNHNS and CDR2 SASEGT. The assay was carried out at the deep level. The protocol was immunoSEQ multiplex PCR, while the TCRdb copy is restricted to in-frame clones and leaves out a portion. The sample holds under 2,500,000 clones, 95% seen once. The sample consisted of naive CD4+ T cells sorted from blood. Subset noted: CD45RA+ positively selected. The chain carries TRBV6-1 and TRBJ2-1; 15 nucleotides match TRBD2. The clonotype was recovered from a man younger than 35 in good health. The CDR3 loop is CASAHGTSGRNEQFF. The CDR3, as DNA: TGTGCCAGCGCCCATGGGACTAGCGGGAGGAATGAGCAGTTCTTC.